This T cell receptor (beta chain) was sequenced in a study of cytomegalovirus exposure and HLA in healthy donors (dated by TCRdb to the late 2010s). For the wider study: An earlier analysis of several hundred of the donors reported 250 to 300 Gb of sequence data and approximately 110 million unique TCR beta sequences from about 200 million T cells. The study was designed to test whether signatures of past pathogen exposure could be identified by cataloging public T cell receptors. Of the 398 genotyped donors, approximately 83% fell in the genetic ancestry cluster associated with self-reported Caucasian donors. Rather than drawing on any new phenotypic data, the later analysis identified candidate immune exposures from TCR beta sequences and the way those sequences occurred across donors. Donor age, sex, ethnicity and CMV serostatus were collected together with the repertoire data. In a later genetic analysis, genome-wide SNP genotypes for about 55% of the roughly 700 donors were used, and that subset was treated as a discovery cohort. All discovery cohort repertoires had been generated on a single sequencing platform. The study profiled the T cell repertoires of hundreds of subjects by immunosequencing and related them to cytomegalovirus serostatus. Typing coverage varied by locus: roughly 629-630 donors for A, B, C, DRB1 and DQB1; more than 500 for DQA1; about 570 for DPA1; 400 to 480 for DPB1. HLA typing included class I and class II loci at four-digit resolution. Because of strong linkage in the cohort, roughly five DR-DQ haplotypes were treated as single units for association and clustering. A later analysis re-examined previously published TCR beta repertoires from roughly 720 donors and added high-resolution HLA genotyping to investigate patterns of TCR occurrence. Across around 400 genotyped donors of the cohort, an average of about 240,000 unique TCR beta nucleotide sequences per donor were sequenced, and about a sixth of those sequences were non-productive. About 330 gigabases of sequencing data and approximately 91 million unique TCR sequences made up an early release that covered approximately 650 HLA-typed donors. To decide whether each TCR beta V gene segment behaved as functional or pseudogenic, an earlier analysis of some 600 of the donors relied on high-throughput TCR beta sequencing. To predict cytomegalovirus infection status, the study combined high-throughput TCR immunosequencing, statistical association of individual TCRs with disease status, and machine learning. In addition to the first cohort of 666 subjects, a separate validation cohort of approximately 130 different subjects was used. Points the paper makes about the study in general: According to a later analysis, parvovirus B19, influenza, CMV and Epstein-Barr virus appeared linked to several top co-occurrence clusters. Most TCR sequences were observed very rarely across donors, whereas some public TCRs were present in many individuals. According to the authors, the approach could potentially be generalized to other disease states and immunological phenotypes. Broadly in line with IMGT annotations, most TCR beta V segments showed up in productive rearrangements about 90% or about 30% of the time in an earlier analysis of approximately 600 of the donors. Three of the identified cytomegalovirus-associated TCR beta chains were confirmed in vitro to be specific for cytomegalovirus antigens. Because some donors lacked HLA typing at each locus, the association tests relied only on the typed subset. According to a later analysis, most CMV-associated TCR beta chains appeared to be HLA-restricted, and the HLA associations seemed to be driven largely by CMV exposure. According to a later genetic analysis, donors in an Asian-associated ancestry cluster had fewer N-insertions in productive TCRs than the approximately 630-donor mean. At a false discovery rate of 0.05, a later analysis linked about 16,000 TCR beta sequences to specific HLA alleles. Some IMGT-functional V segments, including TRBV6-2 and TRBV6-3, could not be told apart with the 87-base-pair reads, so those segments were excluded. Correlated functional status among segregating V segments might be attributable to linkage disequilibrium, but an unknown experimental factor could not be ruled out. A later genetic analysis associated a missense DCLRE1C variant with V-gene and J-gene trimming of TCR beta chains, and an independent cohort replicated the association. The study gave a list of some 150 TCR beta chains associated with cytomegalovirus. In a later analysis, HLA-associated TCR beta chains were found to be more clonally expanded and to have lower generation probabilities than equally common non-associated chains. A further reported finding was that TCR beta sequences accurately predicted the HLA-A and HLA-B alleles for most subjects in the first cohort. When HLA alleles, especially DR and DQ, strongly co-occurred, attributing TCR associations to individual alleles was difficult. Presence/absence analyses assumed roughly uniform sequencing depth across donors, an assumption that may not hold. A group of highly shared sequence variants was considered likely to be a technical artifact of the sequencing pipeline. Fewer than 20 rarely observed V segments, including chromosome 9 orphons, were excluded from the earlier analysis of several hundred of the donors because counts were too low. In a later analysis, the rate of TCR association differed among HLA loci, with DRB1 alleles having the most associated TCRs and HLA-C alleles having the fewest. Immune exposure information for the cohort was limited to CMV serostatus. The cohort was sequenced for TCR beta chains only, and without alpha or paired-chain data the features that could be detected were limited. The classifier was reported to diagnose cytomegalovirus status with high specificity and sensitivity in both the original and validation cohorts.

The cohort was made up of 650 to 700 healthy bone marrow donors. All cohort members were sampled while nominally healthy, although unrecorded immune exposures were likely present. The donor tested CMV seronegative and was one of the 352 seronegative cohort members. A peripheral blood sample was provided by each donor, and peripheral blood mononuclear cells were used for TCR beta sequencing. The Qiagen DNeasy Blood Extraction Kit was used to extract genomic DNA from the blood cell samples. Only a few counts were recorded for this clone. The antigen this receptor binds is unknown. No base-level quality is on record; no much larger clone is a single base apart. As encoded in the germline V gene, CDR1 is SNHLY while CDR2 is FYNNEI. Spanning cysteine to phenylalanine, the CDR3 consists of 15 amino acids. Left in the record is the CDR3 DNA by itself, 45 bases read in frame from the first base. Ends trimmed: V by 6 bases, J by 4 bases; bases unmatched to a gene: 6.

Library preparation employed the immunoSEQ multiplex PCR assay. For the multiplex PCR, a mixture combining 60 forward primers for TCR Vbeta segments and 13 reverse primers for TCR Jbeta segments was used. A multiplex PCR assay on genomic DNA amplified the CDR3 region of rearranged TCR beta genes. Amplified TCR beta libraries were sequenced as 87-base-pair reads on the Illumina HiSeq System. The authors' pipeline ran thus. A later analysis counted about 80 million unique TCR beta chains across the 690 or so repertoires, and 10 million to 12 million of these chains were shared by at least two donors. A nearest-neighbor algorithm error-corrected the raw reads and collapsed the reads into unique sequences, merging closely related sequences to remove PCR and sequencing errors. To assign V, D and J gene segments, CDR3 sequences were aligned to IMGT reference sequences. For a sequence to be retained, a match of at least six nucleotides was required to both a V gene segment and a J gene segment. Rearrangements were classified as productive when the CDR3 lacked stop codons and remained in frame with V and J, and all other rearrangements were classified as non-productive. Following IMGT convention, CDR3 was defined as the stretch from the second conserved V-encoded cysteine to the conserved J-encoded phenylalanine. Sequences without an unambiguous match to a single V gene segment were excluded from the earlier analysis of about 640 of the donors. An earlier analysis of over 450 of the donors classified V segments as functional when productive rearrangements were above 56.7% and as segregating when the standard deviation between donors was above 5%. A statistical classification framework was built to diagnose cytomegalovirus status from the catalog of TCR beta chain sequences. In a later analysis, TCR nucleotide sequences were compared against IMGT/GENE-DB human TR gene sequences so that V and J genes could be assigned. A later analysis assigned CDR3 sequences and most-parsimonious VDJ recombination scenarios with the TCRdist pipeline. A later analysis defined each TCR beta chain by its CDR3 amino acid sequence plus V-gene family, and excluded reads lacking a unique V-gene family. As a way to deal with suspected cross-contamination and a sequencing artifact, a later analysis dropped over 550 nucleotide sequences that were highly shared and had low generation probability. In a later analysis, a clonal expansion index for each public chain was calculated from normalized within-repertoire ranks of inferred template counts. A later analysis computed generation probabilities with a VDJ recombination model fitted to out-of-frame rearrangements, and checked the results against IGoR. Hypergeometric tests were used in a later analysis to score TCR-TCR, TCR-HLA and TCR-CMV co-occurrence, with a repertoire-size bias correction applied to the TCR pairs. A later analysis estimated false discovery rates by permuting HLA or CMV assignments 20 times. In a later analysis, co-occurring TCRs were grouped using DBSCAN, and TCRdist sequence similarity was added for clustering within HLA-allele-positive subsets. Repertoires with fewer than 30,000 or more than 120,000 public chains were left out of co-occurrence clustering, as were four to six repertoires with anomalous nucleotide sharing. TCRdb limited this immuneACCESS table to in-frame rearrangements with V and J called. A share of clones is missing; checked studies link under half to unresolved V genes, and the rest is unexplained. D and trimming were read from the DNA, whereas the V and J calls and clone size are those reported in that table. The sample has about 110,000 clones on record, roughly 80% of them singletons. The top ten clones comprise roughly 3.7% of the sample.

The sample taken for sequencing was PBMCs. This TCR derives from a man aged 60 to 69 in good health and CMV-seronegative. The chain couples TRBV2 to TRBJ2-1, with 10 bases in between that match TRBD1. Here is the DNA: TGTGCCAGCAGAGACGAGGGACAGGGGTACAATGAGCAGTTCTTC. It translates to CASRDEGQGYNEQFF.